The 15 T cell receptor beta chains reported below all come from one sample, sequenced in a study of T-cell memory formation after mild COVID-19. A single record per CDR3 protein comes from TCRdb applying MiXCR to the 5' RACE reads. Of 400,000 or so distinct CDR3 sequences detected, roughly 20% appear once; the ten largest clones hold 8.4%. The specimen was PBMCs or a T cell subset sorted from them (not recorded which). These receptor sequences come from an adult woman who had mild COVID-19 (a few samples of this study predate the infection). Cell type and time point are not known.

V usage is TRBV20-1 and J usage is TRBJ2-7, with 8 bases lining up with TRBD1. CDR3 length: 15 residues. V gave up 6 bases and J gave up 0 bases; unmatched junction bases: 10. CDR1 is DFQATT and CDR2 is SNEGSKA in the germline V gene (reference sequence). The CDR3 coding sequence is TGCAGTGCCCTCCCCTGGACAGGGACCTCCTACGAGCAGTACTTC. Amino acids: CSALPWTGTSYEQYF.

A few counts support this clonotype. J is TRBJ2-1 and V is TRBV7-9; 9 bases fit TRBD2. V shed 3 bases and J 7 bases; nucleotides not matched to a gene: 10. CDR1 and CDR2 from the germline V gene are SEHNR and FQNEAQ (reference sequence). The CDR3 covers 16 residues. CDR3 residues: CASSFPGAGGPNEQFF. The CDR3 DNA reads TGTGCCAGCAGCTTCCCCGGAGCGGGGGGCCCGAATGAGCAGTTCTTC.

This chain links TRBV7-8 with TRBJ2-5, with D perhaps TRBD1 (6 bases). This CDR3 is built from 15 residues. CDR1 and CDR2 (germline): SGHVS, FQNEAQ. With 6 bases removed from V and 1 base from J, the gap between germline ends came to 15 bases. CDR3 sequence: CASSRGWGLQETQYF. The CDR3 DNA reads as TGTGCCAGCAGTCGAGGGTGGGGGCTCCAAGAGACCCAGTACTTC. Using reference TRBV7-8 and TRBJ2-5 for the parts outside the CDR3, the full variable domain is GAGVSQSPRYKVAKRGQDVALRCDPISGHVSLFWYQQALGQGPEFLTYFQNEAQLDKSGLPSDRFFAERPEGSVSTLKIQRTQQEDSAVYLCASSRGWGLQETQYFGPGTRLLVL.

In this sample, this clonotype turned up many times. CDR3 region: CASSPPGEGLHSTDTQYF. The CDR3 region has the DNA TGCGCCAGCAGTCCGCCTGGGGAGGGCCTCCATAGCACAGATACGCAGTATTTT. V is TRBV23-1 and J is TRBJ2-3, with TRBD2 identical over 7 bases. TRBV23-1 is placed among ORFs of uncertain function. This CDR3 comprises 18 residues. Trimming took 4 bases from V and 0 from J; bases not matched to a gene: 13.

The CDR3 region is CASSLYSDRNTEAFF. The CDR3 DNA sequence: TGTGCCAGCAGCCTTTATTCGGACAGGAACACTGAAGCTTTCTTT. The chain has TRBV3-1 and TRBJ1-1; the D gene is possibly TRBD1 (6 bases). The CDR3 is made up of 15 amino acids. V lost 4 bases to trimming and J lost 1 base, with 13 bases between them. Looked up from germline, CDR1 is LGHDT and CDR2 is YNNKEL (reference sequence).

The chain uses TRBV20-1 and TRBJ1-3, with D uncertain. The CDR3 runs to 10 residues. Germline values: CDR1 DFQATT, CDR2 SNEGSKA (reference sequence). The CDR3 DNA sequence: TGCAGCGCGGGGGGAAACACCATATATTTT. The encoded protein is CSAGGNTIYF.

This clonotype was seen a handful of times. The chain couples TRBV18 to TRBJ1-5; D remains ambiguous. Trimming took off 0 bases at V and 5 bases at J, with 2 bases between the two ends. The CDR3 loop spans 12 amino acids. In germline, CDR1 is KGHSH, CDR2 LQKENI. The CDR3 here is CASSPPDQPQHF. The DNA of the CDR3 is TGTGCCAGCTCACCACCGGATCAGCCCCAGCATTTT.

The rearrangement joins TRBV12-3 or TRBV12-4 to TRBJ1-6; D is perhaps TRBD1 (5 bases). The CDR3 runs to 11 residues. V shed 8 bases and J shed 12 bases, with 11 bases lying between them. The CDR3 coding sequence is TGTGCCAGCGCTGGGGCAGGACCCCTCCACTTT. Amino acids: CASAGAGPLHF.

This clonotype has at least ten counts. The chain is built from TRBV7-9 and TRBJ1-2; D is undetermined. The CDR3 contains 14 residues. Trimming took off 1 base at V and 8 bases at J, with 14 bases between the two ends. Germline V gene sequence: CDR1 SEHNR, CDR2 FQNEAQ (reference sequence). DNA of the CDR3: TGTGCCAGCAGCTTAGTAGGAGGGTTTCTCGGCTACACCTTC. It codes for CASSLVGGFLGYTF.

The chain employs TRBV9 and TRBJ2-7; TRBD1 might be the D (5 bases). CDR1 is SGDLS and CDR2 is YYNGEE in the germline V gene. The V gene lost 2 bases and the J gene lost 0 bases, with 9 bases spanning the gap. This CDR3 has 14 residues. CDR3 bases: TGTGCCAGCAGCGTGACGACAGACTCCTACGAGCAGTACTTC. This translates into CASSVTTDSYEQYF. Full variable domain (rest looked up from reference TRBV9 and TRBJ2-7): DSGVTQTPKHLITATGQRVTLRCSPRSGDLSVYWYQQSLDQGLQFLIQYYNGEERAKGNILERFSAQQFPDLHSELNLSSLELGDSALYFCASSVTTDSYEQYFGPGTRLTVT.

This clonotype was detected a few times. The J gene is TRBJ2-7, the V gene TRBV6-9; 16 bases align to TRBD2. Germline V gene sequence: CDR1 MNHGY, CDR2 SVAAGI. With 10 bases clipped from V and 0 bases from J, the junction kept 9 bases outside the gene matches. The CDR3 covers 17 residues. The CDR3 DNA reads TGTGCCACCCCGGGGGGACTAGCGGGAGGGAGCTCCTACGAGCAGTACTTC. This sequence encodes CATPGGLAGGSSYEQYF.

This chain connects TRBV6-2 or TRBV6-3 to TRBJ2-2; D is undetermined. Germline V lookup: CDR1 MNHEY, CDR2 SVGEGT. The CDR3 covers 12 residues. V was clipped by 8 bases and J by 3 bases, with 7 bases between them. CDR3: CASGRHTGELFF. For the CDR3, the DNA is TGTGCCAGCGGAAGGCACACCGGGGAGCTGTTTTTT.

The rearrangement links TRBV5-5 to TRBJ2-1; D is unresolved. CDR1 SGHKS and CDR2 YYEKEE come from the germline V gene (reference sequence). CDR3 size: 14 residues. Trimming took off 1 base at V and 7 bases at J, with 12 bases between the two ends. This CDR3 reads CASSLPGVRNEQFF. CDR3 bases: TGTGCCAGCAGCTTGCCAGGTGTAAGAAATGAGCAGTTCTTC.

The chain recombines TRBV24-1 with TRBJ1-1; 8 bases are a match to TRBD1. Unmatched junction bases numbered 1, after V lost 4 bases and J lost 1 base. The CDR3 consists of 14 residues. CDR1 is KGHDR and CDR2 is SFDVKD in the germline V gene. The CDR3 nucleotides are TGTGCCACCAGTGACGGACAGGGGAACACTGAAGCTTTCTTT. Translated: CATSDGQGNTEAFF.

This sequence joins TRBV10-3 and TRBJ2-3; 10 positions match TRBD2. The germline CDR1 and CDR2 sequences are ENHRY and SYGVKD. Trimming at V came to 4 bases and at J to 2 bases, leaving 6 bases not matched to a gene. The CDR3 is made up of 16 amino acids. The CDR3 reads CAISVSSGRATDTQYF. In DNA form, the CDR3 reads TGTGCCATCAGTGTATCAAGCGGGAGGGCCACAGATACGCAGTATTTT.